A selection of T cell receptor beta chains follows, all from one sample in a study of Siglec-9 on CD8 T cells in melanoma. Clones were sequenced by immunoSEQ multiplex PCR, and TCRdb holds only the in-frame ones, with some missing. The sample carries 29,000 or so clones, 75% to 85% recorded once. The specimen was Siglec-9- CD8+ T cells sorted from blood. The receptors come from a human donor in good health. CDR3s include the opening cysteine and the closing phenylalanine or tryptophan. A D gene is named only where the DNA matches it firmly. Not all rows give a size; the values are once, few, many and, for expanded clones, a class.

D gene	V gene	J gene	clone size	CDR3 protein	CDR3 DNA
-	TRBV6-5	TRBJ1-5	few	CASSSQGINQPQHF	TGTGCCAGCAGTAGTCAGGGGATCAATCAGCCCCAGCATTTT
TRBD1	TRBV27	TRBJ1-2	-	CASSFLTGEGYTF	TGTGCCAGCAGTTTCCTGACAGGGGAGGGCTACACCTTC
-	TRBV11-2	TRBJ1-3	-	CASSPPREGNTIYF	TGTGCCAGCAGCCCCCCTCGTGAGGGAAACACCATATATTTT
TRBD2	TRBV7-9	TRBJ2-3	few	CASSGSGRVTDTQYF	TGTGCCAGCAGCGGGAGCGGGAGGGTAACAGATACGCAGTATTTT
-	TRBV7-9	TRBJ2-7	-	CASSSRDVYEQYF	TGTGCCAGCAGCTCCAGGGATGTCTACGAGCAGTACTTC
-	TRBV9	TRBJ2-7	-	CASSFRQDAGDEQYF	TGTGCCAGCAGCTTCCGACAGGACGCGGGGGACGAGCAGTACTTC
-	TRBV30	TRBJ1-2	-	CAWSGNGVEDTF	TGTGCCTGGAGCGGGAATGGGGTTGAGGACACCTTC
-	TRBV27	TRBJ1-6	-	CASSPACCRYNSPLHF	TGTGCCAGCAGTCCCGCGTGCTGTCGTTATAATTCACCCCTCCACTTT
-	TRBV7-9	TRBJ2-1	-	CASRPGGLVNEQFF	TGTGCCAGCAGGCCTGGGGGGTTGGTTAATGAGCAGTTCTTC
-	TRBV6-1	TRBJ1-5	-	CTTGSGGNQPQHF	TGTACCACCGGGTCCGGGGGCAATCAGCCCCAGCATTTT
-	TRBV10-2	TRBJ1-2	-	CASTTGRGDGYTF	TGCGCCAGCACCACCGGCAGGGGTGACGGCTACACCTTC
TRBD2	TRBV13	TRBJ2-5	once	CASSLLAGVGQETQYF	TGTGCCAGCAGCCTCCTAGCGGGAGTTGGCCAAGAGACCCAGTACTTC
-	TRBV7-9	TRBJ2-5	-	CASSSPAVQETQYF	TGTGCCAGCAGCTCCCCGGCAGTCCAAGAGACCCAGTACTTC
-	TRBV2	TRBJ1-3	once	CASSEVRKGPSGNTIYF	TGTGCCAGCAGTGAAGTTCGGAAGGGACCCTCTGGAAACACCATATATTTT
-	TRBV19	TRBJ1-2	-	CASRFDGYTF	TGTGCCAGTAGGTTTGATGGCTACACCTTC
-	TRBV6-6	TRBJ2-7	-	CASRPTAPSGLLEYF	TGTGCCAGCAGACCCACGGCCCCCAGCGGCCTTCTGGAGTACTTC
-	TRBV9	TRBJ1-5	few	CASSPTDNSNQPQHF	TGTGCCAGCAGCCCCACAGATAATAGCAATCAGCCCCAGCATTTT
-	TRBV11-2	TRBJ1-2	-	CASNVGGAYGYTF	TGTGCCAGCAACGTAGGGGGGGCCTATGGCTACACCTTC
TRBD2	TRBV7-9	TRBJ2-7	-	CASSLVSGGYEQYF	TGTGCCAGCAGCTTAGTGTCGGGGGGCTACGAGCAGTACTTC
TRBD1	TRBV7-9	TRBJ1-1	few	CASSTSTGLNTEAFF	TGTGCCAGCAGCACCTCGACAGGGTTGAACACTGAAGCTTTCTTT
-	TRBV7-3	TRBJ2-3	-	CASSLTGGQADTQYF	TGTGCCAGCAGCTTAACAGGAGGACAAGCAGATACGCAGTATTTT
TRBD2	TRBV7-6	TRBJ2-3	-	CASSLGLAGASTDTQYF	TGTGCCAGCAGCTTAGGGCTAGCGGGGGCCAGCACAGATACGCAGTATTTT
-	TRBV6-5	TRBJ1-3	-	CASSYSGLGPVNTIYF	TGTGCCAGCAGTTACTCGGGACTTGGACCCGTGAACACCATATATTTT
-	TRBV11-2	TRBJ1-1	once	CASSLGVNTEAFF	TGTGCCAGCAGCCTGGGCGTGAACACTGAAGCTTTCTTT
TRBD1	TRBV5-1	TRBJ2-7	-	CASSPGQGEYEQYF	TGCGCCAGCAGCCCGGGACAGGGTGAGTACGAGCAGTACTTC
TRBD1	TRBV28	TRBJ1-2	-	CASSSTGYRSYTF	TGTGCCAGCAGTTCGACAGGGTATCGTAGCTACACCTTC
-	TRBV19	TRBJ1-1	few	CASSKGIAWDSNTEAFF	TGTGCCAGTAGTAAGGGTATCGCCTGGGACTCGAACACTGAAGCTTTCTTT
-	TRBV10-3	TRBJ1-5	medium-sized	CAISDLIGKNQPQHF	TGTGCCATCAGTGACCTGATAGGGAAAAATCAGCCCCAGCATTTT
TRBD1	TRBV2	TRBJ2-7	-	CASSGDRMYEQYF	TGTGCCAGCAGTGGGGACAGGATGTACGAGCAGTACTTC
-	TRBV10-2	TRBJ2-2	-	CASGRGRSGELFF	TGCGCCAGCGGCAGGGGAAGGTCCGGGGAGCTGTTTTTT
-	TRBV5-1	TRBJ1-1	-	CASSLGRRGRDTEAFF	TGCGCCAGCAGCCTCGGGAGACGGGGGCGGGACACTGAAGCTTTCTTT
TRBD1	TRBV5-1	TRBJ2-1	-	CASSPRDRPNNEQFF	TGCGCCAGCAGCCCCCGGGACAGGCCGAACAATGAGCAGTTCTTC
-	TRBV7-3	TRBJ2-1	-	CASRATGDNEQFF	TGTGCCAGCAGGGCAACAGGCGACAATGAGCAGTTCTTC
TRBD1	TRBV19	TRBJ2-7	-	CATRDRGYEQYF	TGTGCCACACGGGACAGGGGCTACGAGCAGTACTTC
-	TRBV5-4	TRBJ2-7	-	CASSKGLAPYEQYF	TGTGCCAGCAGCAAAGGACTTGCCCCCTACGAGCAGTACTTC
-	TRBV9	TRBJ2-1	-	CASSVGTRSEQFF	TGTGCCAGCAGCGTGGGTACAAGGTCTGAGCAGTTCTTC
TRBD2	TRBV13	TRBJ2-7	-	CASSVGTNNFYEQYF	TGTGCCAGCAGCGTCGGGACTAACAACTTCTACGAGCAGTACTTC
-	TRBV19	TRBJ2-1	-	CASTPPGSNGKNEQFF	TGTGCCAGTACCCCTCCGGGCAGTAACGGGAAAAATGAGCAGTTCTTC
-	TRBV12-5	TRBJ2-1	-	CASGQADTYVDNEQFF	TGTGCTAGTGGTCAAGCCGACACTTACGTGGACAATGAGCAGTTCTTC
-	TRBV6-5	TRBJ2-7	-	CASSLGGEEYEQYF	TGTGCCAGCAGCTTAGGGGGGGAAGAGTACGAGCAGTACTTC
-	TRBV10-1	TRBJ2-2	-	CASSESSRSLRELFF	TGCGCCAGCAGTGAGTCGTCTAGATCCCTGAGGGAGCTGTTTTTT
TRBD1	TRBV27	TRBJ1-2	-	CASSPIGLTGFSYGYTF	TGTGCCAGCAGTCCTATAGGGTTGACAGGGTTTAGTTATGGCTACACCTTC
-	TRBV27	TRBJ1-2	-	CASSLSRAAYGYTF	TGTGCCAGCAGTTTATCTCGGGCCGCGTATGGCTACACCTTC
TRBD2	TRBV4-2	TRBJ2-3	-	CASSPDRSGKSTDTQYF	TGTGCCAGCAGCCCGGACCGTAGCGGGAAAAGCACAGATACGCAGTATTTT
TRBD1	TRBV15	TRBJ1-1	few	CATSRGVETGKAFF	TGTGCCACCAGCAGAGGCGTAGAGACAGGGAAAGCTTTCTTT
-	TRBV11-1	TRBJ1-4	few	CASSASRDNEKLFF	TGTGCCAGCAGCGCCAGCAGGGATAATGAAAAACTGTTTTTT
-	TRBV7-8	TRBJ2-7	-	CASSFEGTRKYEQYF	TGTGCCAGCAGCTTTGAGGGCACGCGGAAATACGAGCAGTACTTC
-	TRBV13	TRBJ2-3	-	CASSLSVGLGTDTQYF	TGTGCCAGCAGCTTATCAGTAGGGTTGGGTACAGATACGCAGTATTTT
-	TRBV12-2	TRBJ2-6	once	CASRLAQGKKYSGANVLTF	TGTGCAAGTCGCTTAGCCCAGGGGAAAAAGTACTCTGGGGCCAACGTCCTGACTTTC
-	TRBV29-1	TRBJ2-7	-	CSVEGLAPFSYEQYF	TGCAGCGTTGAAGGGCTAGCGCCCTTCTCCTACGAGCAGTACTTC
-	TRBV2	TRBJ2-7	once	CASKEGAGEQYF	TGTGCCAGCAAGGAAGGAGCTGGTGAGCAGTACTTC
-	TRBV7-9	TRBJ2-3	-	CASSSLFGGFRDTQYF	TGTGCCAGCAGCTCCCTCTTCGGGGGTTTCAGAGATACGCAGTATTTT
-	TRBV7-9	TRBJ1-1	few	CASSLSGNTEAFF	TGTGCCAGCAGCTTAAGCGGGAACACTGAAGCTTTCTTT
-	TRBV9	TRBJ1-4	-	CASSEGGTNEKLFF	TGTGCCAGCAGTGAGGGGGGCACTAATGAAAAACTGTTTTTT
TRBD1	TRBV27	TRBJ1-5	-	CASSTGGSGNQPQHF	TGTGCCAGCAGCACAGGGGGCAGTGGCAATCAGCCCCAGCATTTT
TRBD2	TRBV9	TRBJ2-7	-	CASSVGTSGTYEQYF	TGTGCCAGCAGCGTCGGGACTAGCGGGACCTACGAGCAGTACTTC
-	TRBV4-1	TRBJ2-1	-	CASSQRLVGHEQFF	TGCGCCAGCAGCCAGAGACTAGTTGGACATGAGCAGTTCTTC
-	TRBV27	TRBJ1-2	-	CASHGPYGYTF	TGTGCCAGCCACGGCCCCTATGGCTACACCTTC
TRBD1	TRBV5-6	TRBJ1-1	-	CASSFGQGEAFF	TGTGCCAGCAGCTTCGGACAGGGGGAAGCTTTCTTT
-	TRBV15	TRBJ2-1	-	CATSRDRGISYNEQFF	TGTGCCACCAGCAGAGACAGAGGGATCTCCTACAATGAGCAGTTCTTC